This T cell receptor beta chain was sequenced in a study of shared clonotypes between healthy human individuals. Notes on the study in general: The sharing of 4% to 5.5% of naive CD4 clonotypes was seen across a handful of donors. Larger estimated richness was generally recorded for naive subsets relative to memory subsets. The diversity represented, both genetic and in exposure history, was limited by few donors.

Comments on this clone: Its antigen is undetermined.

Germline V gives CDR1 SEHNR, CDR2 FQNEAQ (reference sequence). This CDR3 contains 14 residues. V was pared by 3 bases and J by 5 bases, with 12 bases between. TCRdb's copy holds only in-frame clones and misses some; the assay was immunoSEQ multiplex PCR. The sample shows more than 2,000,000 clones, just over 90% of them seen only once. From CD4+ cells came CD45RA+ naive and CD45RA-negative memory subsets. The specimen sequenced was naive CD4+ T cells from PBMCs. As for subset: CD45RA+ positively selected. V is TRBV7-9 and J is TRBJ2-3, with D possibly TRBD2 on 5 matching bases. The TCR was taken from a man younger than 35 in good health. Some clones in this sample may be carry-over from other donors' samples. The CDR3 nucleotides read TGTGCCAGCAGCTTGGGTGGAACTAGAGATACGCAGTATTTT. It codes for CASSLGGTRDTQYF.